Each of the 5 T cell receptor beta chains below was sequenced from the same sample in a study of monozygotic twins with inflammatory bowel disease. TCRdb re-called the 5' RACE reads and shows each CDR3 protein once, DNA omitted. The table for this sample gives some 450,000 distinct CDR3 sequences. The sequenced material came from blood. These receptors all stem from a human donor with ulcerative colitis or Crohn's disease, or a healthy co-twin of an affected twin (not recorded which).

This chain joins TRBV19 and TRBJ1-1; TCRdb's D call of TRBD1 is untestable without DNA. Germline V gene lookup returns CDR1 LNHDA and CDR2 SQIVND (reference sequence). The CDR3 has 13 residues. The CDR3 here is CASSIELGPEAFF.

The V call is TRBV4-1, the J call TRBJ1-5; the TRBD1 assignment by TCRdb is unverifiable without DNA. The length of the CDR3 is 16 residues. Germline V gives CDR1 MGHRA, CDR2 YSYEKL. The CDR3 is CASSQDPRTGNQPQHF.

The V call is TRBV12-3 or TRBV12-4, the J call TRBJ2-2; TCRdb names TRBD1, which stays unverified in the absence of DNA. The CDR3 runs 15 residues. The CDR3 protein is CASSSTNGATGELFF.

The V and J genes are TRBV18 and TRBJ2-1. Germline CDR1 KGHSH, CDR2 LQKENI. The length of the CDR3 is 16 residues. The CDR3 is CASSPPLTMSGNEQFF.

The chain has TRBV4-3 and TRBJ1-2; checking the TCRdb D call of TRBD1 is not possible without DNA. The CDR3 spans 16 residues. Looked up from germline, CDR1 is LGHNA and CDR2 is YSLEER. CDR3 sequence reads: CASSQAVWGPNYGYTF.